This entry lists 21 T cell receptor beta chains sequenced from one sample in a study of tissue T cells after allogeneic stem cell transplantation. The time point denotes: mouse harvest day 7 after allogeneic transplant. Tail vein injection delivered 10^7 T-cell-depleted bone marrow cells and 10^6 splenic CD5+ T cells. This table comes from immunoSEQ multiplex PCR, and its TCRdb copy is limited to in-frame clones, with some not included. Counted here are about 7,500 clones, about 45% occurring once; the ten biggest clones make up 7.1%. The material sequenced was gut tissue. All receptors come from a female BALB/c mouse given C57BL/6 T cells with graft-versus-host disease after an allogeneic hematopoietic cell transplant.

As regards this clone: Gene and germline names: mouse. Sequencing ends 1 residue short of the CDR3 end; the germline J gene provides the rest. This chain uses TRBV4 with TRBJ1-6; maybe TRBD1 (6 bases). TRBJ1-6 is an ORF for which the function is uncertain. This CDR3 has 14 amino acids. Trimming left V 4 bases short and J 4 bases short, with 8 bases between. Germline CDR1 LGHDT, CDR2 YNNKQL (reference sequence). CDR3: CASSLQGYNSPLYF. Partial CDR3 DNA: TGTGCCAGCAGCTTACAGGGTTATAATTCGCCCCTCTAC.

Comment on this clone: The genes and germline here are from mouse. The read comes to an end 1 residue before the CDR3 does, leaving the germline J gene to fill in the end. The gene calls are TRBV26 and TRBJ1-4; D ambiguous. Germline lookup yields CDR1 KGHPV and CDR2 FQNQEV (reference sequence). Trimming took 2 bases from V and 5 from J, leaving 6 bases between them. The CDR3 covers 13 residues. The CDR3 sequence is CASSLGQNERLFF. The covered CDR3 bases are TGTGCCAGCAGTCTGGGGCAAAACGAAAGATTATTT.

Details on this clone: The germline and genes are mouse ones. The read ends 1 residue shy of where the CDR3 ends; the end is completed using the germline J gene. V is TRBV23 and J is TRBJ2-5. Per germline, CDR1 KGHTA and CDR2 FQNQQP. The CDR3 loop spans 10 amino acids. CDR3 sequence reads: CSSSRDTQYF. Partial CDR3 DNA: TGCTCCAGCAGCCGAGACACCCAGTAC.

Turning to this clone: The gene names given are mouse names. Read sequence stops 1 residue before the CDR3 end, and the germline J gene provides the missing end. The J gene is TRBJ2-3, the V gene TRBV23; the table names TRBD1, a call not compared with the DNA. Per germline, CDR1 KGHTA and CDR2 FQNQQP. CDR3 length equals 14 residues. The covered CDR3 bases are TGCTCCAGCAGTCCGGGACAAAGTGCAGAAACGCTGTAT. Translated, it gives CSSSPGQSAETLY. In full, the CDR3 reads CSSSPGQSAETLYF.

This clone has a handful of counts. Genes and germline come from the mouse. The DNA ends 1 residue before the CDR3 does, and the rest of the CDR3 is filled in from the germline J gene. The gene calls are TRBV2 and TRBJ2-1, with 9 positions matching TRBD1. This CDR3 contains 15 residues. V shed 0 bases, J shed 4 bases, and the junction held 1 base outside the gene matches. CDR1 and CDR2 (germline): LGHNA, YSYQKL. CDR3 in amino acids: CASSQEGTGYAEQFF. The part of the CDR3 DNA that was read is TGTGCCAGCAGCCAAGAGGGGACAGGGTATGCTGAGCAGTTC.

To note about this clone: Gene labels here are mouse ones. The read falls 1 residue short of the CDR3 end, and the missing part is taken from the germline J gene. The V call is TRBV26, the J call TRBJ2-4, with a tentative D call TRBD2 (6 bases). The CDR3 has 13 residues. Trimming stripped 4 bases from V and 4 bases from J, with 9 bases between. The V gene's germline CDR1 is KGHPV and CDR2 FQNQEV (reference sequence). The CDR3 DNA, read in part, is TGTGCCAGCAGTCGGGGGGAGAAAAACACCTTGTAC. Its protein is CASSRGEKNTLY. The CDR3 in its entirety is CASSRGEKNTLYF.

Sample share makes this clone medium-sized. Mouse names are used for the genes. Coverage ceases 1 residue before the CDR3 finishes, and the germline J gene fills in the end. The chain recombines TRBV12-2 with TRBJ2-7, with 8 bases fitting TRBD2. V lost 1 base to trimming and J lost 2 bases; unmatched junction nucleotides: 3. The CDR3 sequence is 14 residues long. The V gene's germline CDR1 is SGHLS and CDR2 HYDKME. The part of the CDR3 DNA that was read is TGTGCCAGCTCTCTTTGGGGGGGGGCCTATGAACAGTAC. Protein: CASSLWGGAYEQY. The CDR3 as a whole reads CASSLWGGAYEQYF. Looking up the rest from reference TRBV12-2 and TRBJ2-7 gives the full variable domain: NSGVVQSPRYIIKGKGERSILKCIPISGHLSVAWYQQTQGQELKFFIQHYDKMERDKGNLPSRFSVQQFDDYHSEMNMSALELEDSAVYFCASSLWGGAYEQYFGPGTRLTVL.

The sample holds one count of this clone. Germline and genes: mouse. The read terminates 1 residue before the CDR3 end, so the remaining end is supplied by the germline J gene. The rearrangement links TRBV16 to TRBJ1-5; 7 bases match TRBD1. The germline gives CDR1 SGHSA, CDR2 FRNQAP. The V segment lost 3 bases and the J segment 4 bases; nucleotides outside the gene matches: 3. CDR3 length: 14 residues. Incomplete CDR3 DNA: TGTGCAAGCAGCTTCGGGACAGAAAACCAGGCTCCGCTT. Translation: CASSFGTENQAPL. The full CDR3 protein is CASSFGTENQAPLF.

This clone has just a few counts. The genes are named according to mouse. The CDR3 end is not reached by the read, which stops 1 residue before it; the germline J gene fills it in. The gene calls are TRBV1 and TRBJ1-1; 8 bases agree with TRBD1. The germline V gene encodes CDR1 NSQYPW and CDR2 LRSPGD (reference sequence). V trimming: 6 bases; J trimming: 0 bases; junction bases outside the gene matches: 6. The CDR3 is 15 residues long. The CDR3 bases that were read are TGCACCTGCAGCCGACAGGGGATGTCAAACACAGAAGTCTTC. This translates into CTCSRQGMSNTEVF. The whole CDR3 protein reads CTCSRQGMSNTEVFF.

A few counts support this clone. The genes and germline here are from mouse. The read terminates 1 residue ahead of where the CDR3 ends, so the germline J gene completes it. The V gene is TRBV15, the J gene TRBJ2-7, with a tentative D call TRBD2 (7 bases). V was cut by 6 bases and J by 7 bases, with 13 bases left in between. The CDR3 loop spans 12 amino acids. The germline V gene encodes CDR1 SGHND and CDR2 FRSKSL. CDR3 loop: CASRQGGGEQYF. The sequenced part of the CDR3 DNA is TGTGCCAGCAGACAAGGGGGGGGAGAACAGTAC.

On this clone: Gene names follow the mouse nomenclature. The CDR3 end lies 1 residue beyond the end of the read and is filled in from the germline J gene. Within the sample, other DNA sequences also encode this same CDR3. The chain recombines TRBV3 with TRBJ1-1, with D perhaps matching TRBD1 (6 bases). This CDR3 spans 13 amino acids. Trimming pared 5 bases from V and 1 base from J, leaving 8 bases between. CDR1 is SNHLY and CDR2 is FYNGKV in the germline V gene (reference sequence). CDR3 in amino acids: CASSIRGNTEVFF. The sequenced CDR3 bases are TGTGCCAGCAGCATCAGGGGGAACACAGAAGTCTTC.

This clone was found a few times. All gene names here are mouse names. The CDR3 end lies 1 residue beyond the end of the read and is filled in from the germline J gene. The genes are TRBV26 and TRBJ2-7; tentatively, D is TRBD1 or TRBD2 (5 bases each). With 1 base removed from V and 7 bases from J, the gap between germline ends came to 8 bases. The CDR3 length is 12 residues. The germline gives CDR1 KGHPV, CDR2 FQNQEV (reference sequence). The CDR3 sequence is CASSLWRDEQYF. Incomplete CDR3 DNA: TGTGCCAGCAGTCTGTGGAGGGACGAACAGTAC.

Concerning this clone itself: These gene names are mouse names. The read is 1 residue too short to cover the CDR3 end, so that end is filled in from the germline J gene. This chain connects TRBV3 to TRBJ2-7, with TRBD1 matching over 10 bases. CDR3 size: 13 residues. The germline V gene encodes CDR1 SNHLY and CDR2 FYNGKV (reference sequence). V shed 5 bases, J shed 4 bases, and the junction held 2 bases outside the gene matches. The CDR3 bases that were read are TGTGCCAGCAGCCGGGACAGGGGATATGAACAGTAC. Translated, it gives CASSRDRGYEQY. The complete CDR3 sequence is CASSRDRGYEQYF.

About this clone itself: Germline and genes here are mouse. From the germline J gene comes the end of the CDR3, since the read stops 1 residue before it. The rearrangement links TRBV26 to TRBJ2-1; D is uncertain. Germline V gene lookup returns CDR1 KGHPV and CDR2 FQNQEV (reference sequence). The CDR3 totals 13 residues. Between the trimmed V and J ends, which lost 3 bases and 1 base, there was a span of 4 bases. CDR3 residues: CASSLKNYAEQFF. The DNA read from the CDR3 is TGTGCCAGCAGTCTTAAGAACTATGCTGAGCAGTTC.

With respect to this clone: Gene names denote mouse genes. CDR3 DNA (partial): TGTGCCAGCGCGATACAGGGGGCGGACACAGAAGTCTTC. Translation: CASAIQGADTEVF. The complete CDR3 protein is CASAIQGADTEVFF. V gene TRBV13-2 combines with J gene TRBJ1-1; TRBD1 aligns across 9 bases. The read terminates 1 residue before the CDR3 end, so the remaining end is supplied by the germline J gene. The germline V gene encodes CDR1 NNHNN and CDR2 SYGAGS (reference sequence). The CDR3 covers 14 residues. The ends lost 6 bases at V and 3 bases at J; junction bases unmatched: 6.

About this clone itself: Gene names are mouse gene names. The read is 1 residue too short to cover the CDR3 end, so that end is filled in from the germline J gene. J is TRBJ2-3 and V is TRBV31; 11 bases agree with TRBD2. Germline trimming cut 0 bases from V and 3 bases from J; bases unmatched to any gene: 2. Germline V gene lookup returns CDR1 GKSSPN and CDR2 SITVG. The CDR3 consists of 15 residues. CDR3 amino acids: CAWSLWTGGAETLYF. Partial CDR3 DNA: TGTGCCTGGAGTCTCTGGACTGGGGGGGCAGAAACGCTGTAT.

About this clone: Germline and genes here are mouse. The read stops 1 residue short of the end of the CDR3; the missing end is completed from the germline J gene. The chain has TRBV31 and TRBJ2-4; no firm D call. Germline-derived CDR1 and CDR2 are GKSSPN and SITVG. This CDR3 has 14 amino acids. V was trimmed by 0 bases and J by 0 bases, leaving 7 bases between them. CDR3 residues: CAWSLDGSQNTLYF. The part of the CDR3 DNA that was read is TGTGCCTGGAGTCTAGATGGTAGTCAAAACACCTTGTAC.

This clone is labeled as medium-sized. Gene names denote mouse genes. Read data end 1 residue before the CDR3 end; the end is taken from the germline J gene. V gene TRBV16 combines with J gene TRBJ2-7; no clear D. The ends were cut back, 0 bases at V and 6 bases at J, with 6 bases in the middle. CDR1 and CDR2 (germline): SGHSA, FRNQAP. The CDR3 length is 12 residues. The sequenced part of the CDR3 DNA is TGTGCAAGCAGCTTAGATCTAAGTGAACAGTAC. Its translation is CASSLDLSEQY. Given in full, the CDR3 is CASSLDLSEQYF.

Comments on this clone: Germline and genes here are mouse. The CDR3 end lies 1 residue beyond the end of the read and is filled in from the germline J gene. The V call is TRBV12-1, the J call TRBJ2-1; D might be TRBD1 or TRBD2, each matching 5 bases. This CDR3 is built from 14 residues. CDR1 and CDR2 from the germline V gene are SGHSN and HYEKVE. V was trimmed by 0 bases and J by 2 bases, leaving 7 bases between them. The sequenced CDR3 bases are TGTGCCAGCTCTCTCGGGGGTTACTATGCTGAGCAGTTC. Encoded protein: CASSLGGYYAEQF. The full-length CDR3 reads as CASSLGGYYAEQFF.

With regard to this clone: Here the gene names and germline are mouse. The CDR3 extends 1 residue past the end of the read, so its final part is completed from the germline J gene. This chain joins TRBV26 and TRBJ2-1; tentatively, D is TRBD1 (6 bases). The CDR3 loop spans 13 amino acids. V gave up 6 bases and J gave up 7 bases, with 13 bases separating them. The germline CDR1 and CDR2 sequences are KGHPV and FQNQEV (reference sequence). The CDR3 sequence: CASSRQDGAEQFF. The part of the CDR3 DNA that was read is TGTGCCAGCAGCCGACAGGATGGAGCTGAGCAGTTC.

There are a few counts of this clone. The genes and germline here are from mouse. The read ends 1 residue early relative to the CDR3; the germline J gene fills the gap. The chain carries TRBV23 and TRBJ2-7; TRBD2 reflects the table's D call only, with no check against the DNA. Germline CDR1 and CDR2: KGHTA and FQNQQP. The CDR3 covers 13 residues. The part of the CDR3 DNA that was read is TGCTCCAGCAGCCCAGGACTGGGATATGAACAGTAC. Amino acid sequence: CSSSPGLGYEQY. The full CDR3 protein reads CSSSPGLGYEQYF.